This T cell receptor (beta chain) was captured in a study of shared clonotypes between healthy human individuals (dated by TCRdb to the early 2020s). For the study in its entirety: Three men and two women, aged 18 to 49 years, made up the cohort. For each donor, three plates each were used for CD4 naive and CD4 memory, two plates were used for CD8 naive, and one plate was used for CD8 memory. To estimate repertoire size and how much clonotypes are shared between individuals, the study performed deep sequencing of blood TCR repertoires from about five healthy adults. To increase sequencing depth and limit assay-specific biases, TCR repertoire library preparation and sequencing were carried out by different laboratories using diverse techniques. Leukapheresis yielded between about 0.94 and 8.9 billion PBMCs per donor. Results the study describes overall, beyond this receptor: Incomplete sequencing was indicated by rarefaction of sorted-subset datasets, despite the large sequencing depth. Because the study included a small number of donors, the genetic and exposure-history diversity represented was limited. Naive subsets generally had larger estimated clonotype richness than memory subsets. When several donors were compared, the shared fraction of clonotypes was about 5% for naive CD4, roughly 3.4% for naive CD8, roughly 2.5% for memory CD4, and 0.4% for memory CD8. Compared with non-shared clonotypes, clonotypes shared by all four sorted-subset donors had higher generation probabilities. Only blood was sampled, and tissue TCR repertoires likely differ from those in blood. Based on pairwise subsampling, the degree of clonotype sharing among donors was expected to be affected by sequencing depth.

Reading from cysteine to phenylalanine, the CDR3 counts 15 amino acids. The entry retains the CDR3 DNA only, 45 bases that are in frame from base 1. Based on the germline V gene, the CDR1 and CDR2 sequences are SGHDT and YYEEEE. V has 4 bases trimmed and J has 2 bases trimmed; junction bases matching no gene number 6. On this clone itself: This receptor's antigen is unknown. No clone much larger than this one lies a single base away; base qualities are absent.

Using the deep immunoSEQ assay, TCR CDR3 regions were amplified from genomic DNA by multiplex PCR. Extracted genomic DNA from each cell subset was distributed evenly across all wells of several immunoSEQ 96-well plates, and each plate was treated as a replicate. For sorted subsets, 150 to 200 ng genomic DNA, equal to 30,000 or so T cell genomes, was loaded into each replicate PCR. The purified libraries were quantified using a Qubit 3.0 fluorometer, sized with a Bioanalyzer 2100, and then quantified again using the KAPA Library Quantification kit. Each immunoSEQ 96-well plate was sequenced on its own single-read 150-cycle Illumina NextSeq 550 flow cell. On the study's bioinformatics: The immunoSEQ output contained only junctional sequences without quality scores, so filtering could not match that applied to full-length reads. To assign V/J genes and CDR3, sequences were annotated against IMGT germline references using PyIR, a Python wrapper for IgBLAST v1.9. Any read was removed if the V/J assignment was weak (E-value above 1e-6), the CDR3 was missing, or the read contained stop codons, out-of-frame junctions, or ambiguous translated residues. V3J clonotypes were defined by identical inferred V gene, J gene, and CDR3 amino acid sequence. Percentage overlap between repertoires was computed as shared unique clonotypes divided by the size of the smaller repertoire. Richness of each repertoire was evaluated using RTK rarefaction, the Chao1 estimator, and Recon v2.1 estimates of unobserved clonotypes. OLGA was used to compute generation probabilities for all TCRbeta clonotypes that the gDNA method yielded from a few donors. TCRdb carries this immuneACCESS record with in-frame sequences only. Its versions omit some clonotypes, under half of them owing to an unresolved V gene in the studies checked, with the rest unexplained. That table is the source of V, J and clone size, and D and trimming were worked out from the DNA. This sample holds roughly 890,000 clones; 90% to 95% were observed only once. The ten largest account for 20% to 30% of the sample.

For the CD8 naive samples, CD45RO-negative cells were positively selected for CCR7, yielding a CD45RA+CCR7+ population from which TemRA cells were excluded. Healthy HIV-negative adults with no recently reported acute infections or vaccinations were included as donors. Every donor was a Caucasian adult residing in Nashville, Tennessee, USA. Blood was obtained by leukapheresis, after which PBMCs were separated by Ficoll-Histopaque density gradient centrifugation and cryopreserved in liquid nitrogen vapor phase. Analytical flow cytometry was used to check the purity and quantity of every magnetically sorted T cell population. From each sorted fraction, genomic DNA was isolated and quantified by UV absorbance on a Nanodrop 2000c.

Sequencing was carried out using naive CD8+ T cells sorted from blood. The intended sense of this specimen's cell subset or site label: CD45RA+CCR7+. This sequence uses TRBV5-6 and TRBJ2-3, with 8 junctional bases fitting TRBD2. The receptor was isolated from a young man in good health. The CDR3 reads CASSPTSGYTDTQYF. At the DNA level, the sequence is TGTGCCAGCAGCCCTACTAGCGGATACACAGATACGCAGTATTTT.